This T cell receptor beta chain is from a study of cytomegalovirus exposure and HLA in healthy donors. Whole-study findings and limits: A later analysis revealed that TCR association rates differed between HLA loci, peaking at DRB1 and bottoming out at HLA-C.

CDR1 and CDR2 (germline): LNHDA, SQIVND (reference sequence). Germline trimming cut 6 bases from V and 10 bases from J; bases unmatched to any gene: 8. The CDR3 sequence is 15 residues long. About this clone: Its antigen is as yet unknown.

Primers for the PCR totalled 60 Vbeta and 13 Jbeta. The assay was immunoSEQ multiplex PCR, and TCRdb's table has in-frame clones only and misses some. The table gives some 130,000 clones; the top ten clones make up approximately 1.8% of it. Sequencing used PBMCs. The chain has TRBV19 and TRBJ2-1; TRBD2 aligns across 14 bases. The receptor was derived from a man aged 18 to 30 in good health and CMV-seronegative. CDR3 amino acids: CASRRLAGGPREQFF. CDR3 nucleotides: TGTGCCAGTAGGAGACTAGCGGGAGGGCCGCGGGAGCAGTTCTTC.